The next 17 T cell receptor beta chains were all read from a single sample in a study of cytomegalovirus exposure and HLA in healthy donors. The study ran its PCR with 60 Vbeta and 13 Jbeta primers. This table comes from immunoSEQ multiplex PCR, and its TCRdb copy is limited to in-frame clones, with some not included. The repertoire holds roughly 160,000 clones, with approximately 81% as singletons. The sequenced sample was PBMCs. These receptors all stem from a boy aged 2-9 years in good health and CMV-seronegative.

This chain links TRBV4-1 with TRBJ1-3; D call uncertain. Germline assignment: CDR1 MGHRA and CDR2 YSYEKL. The CDR3 runs to 15 residues. Trimming left V 0 bases short and J 0 bases short, with 6 bases between. The CDR3 DNA sequence: TGCGCCAGCAGCCAAGATTCCCGCTCTGGAAACACCATATATTTT. Amino acid sequence: CASSQDSRSGNTIYF.

The rearrangement uses TRBV29-1 and TRBJ1-2; D uncertain. The V end lost 4 bases, the J end lost 4 bases, and 16 bases lay between the germline ends. The CDR3 is 14 amino acids. The germline CDR1 and CDR2 sequences are SQVTM and ANQGSEA. The CDR3 here is CSVVGGLDSYGYTF. Written as DNA, the CDR3 is TGCAGCGTTGTAGGCGGGTTGGATAGCTATGGCTACACCTTC.

The V and J genes are TRBV2 and TRBJ1-3, with 11 nucleotides matching TRBD1. The junction had 5 bases not matched to a gene; V was cut back by 6 bases and J by 4 bases. The V gene's germline CDR1 is SNHLY and CDR2 FYNNEI. The CDR3 is 15 residues long. The CDR3 reads CASSRDRGVGNTIYF. DNA of the CDR3: TGTGCCAGCAGCCGGGACAGGGGGGTAGGAAACACCATATATTTT.

This clone was recorded only once. This rearrangement joins TRBV2 to TRBJ2-1, with D perhaps matching TRBD1 (6 bases). Germline assignment: CDR1 SNHLY and CDR2 FYNNEI. Trimming cost V 7 bases and J 8 bases, with 9 bases left between them. The CDR3 runs 11 residues. In nucleotides, the CDR3 is TGTGCCAGCATGGGACAACATGAGCAGTTCTTC. Translation: CASMGQHEQFF.

The V gene is TRBV2, the J gene TRBJ1-2, with D possibly TRBD1 on 5 matching bases. Trimming took off 8 bases at V and 2 bases at J, with 15 bases between the two ends. This CDR3 has 14 amino acids. Per the germline V gene, CDR1 is SNHLY and CDR2 is FYNNEI. In nucleotides, the CDR3 is TGTGCCAGCCGGGGGAGCCTGGGAAACTATGGCTACACCTTC. It translates to CASRGSLGNYGYTF.

The V gene is TRBV18, the J gene TRBJ2-7, with TRBD1 identical over 7 bases. This CDR3 spans 12 amino acids. Germline-derived CDR1 and CDR2 are KGHSH and LQKENI. The junction had 4 bases not matched to a gene; V was cut back by 4 bases and J by 7 bases. The CDR3 reads CASSRQGEEQYV. The CDR3 DNA follows: TGTGCCAGCTCACGACAGGGTGAAGAGCAGTACGTC.

As to this clone: One end of the junction fails to match germline, which may point to a read error. The CDR3: CASSYSKGQGALYF. The CDR3 coding sequence is TGTGCCAGCAGTTACTCGAAAGGACAGGGGGCCTTATATTTT. This chain uses TRBV6-5 with TRBJ1-4, with TRBD1 matching 11 bases. The length of the CDR3 is 14 residues. In germline, CDR1 is MNHEY, CDR2 SVGAGI.

V usage is TRBV2 and J usage is TRBJ1-5, with TRBD1 identical over 7 bases. CDR1 and CDR2 (germline): SNHLY, FYNNEI. Trimming at V came to 8 bases and at J to 3 bases, leaving 7 bases not matched to a gene. The CDR3 is 14 residues long. CDR3 nucleotides: TGTGCCAGCGGGGGACAGTCTCCCAATCAGCCCCAGCATTTT. Its protein is CASGGQSPNQPQHF.

The chain has TRBV4-1 and TRBJ2-3; perhaps TRBD2 as D (7 bases). CDR3 length equals 19 residues. CDR1 and CDR2 (germline): MGHRA, YSYEKL. Trimming removed 3 bases from V and 7 bases from J, with 29 bases in between. CDR3 sequence (DNA): TGCGCCAGCAGCCAGGCCAAGCCGGGGGGCCTCTCGGCTTTATATACGCAGTATTTT. Protein sequence: CASSQAKPGGLSALYTQYF.

This sequence joins TRBV6-4 and TRBJ2-1; no clear D gene. Per the germline V gene, CDR1 is MRHNA and CDR2 is SNTAGT. Trimming removed 6 bases at V and 1 base at J, with 13 bases between. This CDR3 has 15 residues. CDR3 nucleotides: TGTGCCAGCAGCGCGACTCCCAATTCCTACAATGAGCAGTTCTTC. It specifies CASSATPNSYNEQFF.

The V call is TRBV28, the J call TRBJ2-6; 8 bases are a match to TRBD2. The V gene end was trimmed by 3 bases and the J gene end by 2 bases; junction bases not matched to a gene: 6. This CDR3 is built from 17 residues. In germline, CDR1 is MDHEN, CDR2 SYDVKM. Here the CDR3 DNA reads TGTGCCAGCAGTTTTGGGACTAGTTTAGCTGGGGCCAACGTCCTGACTTTC. Its translation: CASSFGTSLAGANVLTF.

This sequence joins TRBV5-1 and TRBJ2-5; 11 bases match TRBD2. Germline assignment: CDR1 SGHRS and CDR2 YFSETQ. V lost 2 bases to trimming and J lost 1 base; unmatched junction nucleotides: 4. The CDR3 covers 16 residues. CDR3 sequence (DNA): TGCGCCAGCAGCTTAGTTAGCGGGGGGGGCCAAGAGACCCAGTACTTC. Translated, it gives CASSLVSGGGQETQYF. The full variable domain, in which reference TRBV5-1 and TRBJ2-5 provide the parts outside the CDR3, is KAGVTQTPRYLIKTRGQQVTLSCSPISGHRSVSWYQQTPGQGLQFLFEYFSETQRNKGNFPGRFSGRQFSNSRSEMNVSTLELGDSALYLCASSLVSGGGQETQYFGPGTRLLVL.

The V call is TRBV29-1, the J call TRBJ2-7; D remains unclear. The germline V and J ends were trimmed by 4 bases and 3 bases, with 10 bases remaining between them. Germline V gene data show CDR1 as SQVTM and CDR2 as ANQGSEA. CDR3 length: 12 residues. This chain's CDR3 is CSVGADGYEQYF. The CDR3 nucleotides are TGCAGCGTTGGGGCCGATGGCTACGAGCAGTACTTC.

V gene TRBV9 combines with J gene TRBJ1-2; D not certain. V was trimmed by 7 bases and J by 3 bases, leaving 7 bases between them. There are 11 residues in the CDR3. CDR1 SGDLS and CDR2 YYNGEE come from the germline V gene. CDR3 coding DNA: TGTGCCAGCGCTAGTTACTATGGCTACACCTTC. It translates to CASASYYGYTF.

The chain couples TRBV27 to TRBJ2-5, with D possibly TRBD2 on 6 matching bases. The CDR3 sequence is 16 residues long. Trimming shortened V by 6 bases and J by 0 bases, and 17 bases separated the two germline ends. Germline V gene sequence: CDR1 MNHEY, CDR2 SMNVEV (reference sequence). CDR3 nucleotide sequence: TGTGCCAGCAGGACTACCGGGACTCATCACCAAGAGACCCAGTACTTC. Encoded protein: CASRTTGTHHQETQYF.

V gene TRBV19 combines with J gene TRBJ1-1; D is uncertain. Germline V lookup: CDR1 LNHDA, CDR2 SQIVND (reference sequence). V lost 5 bases to trimming and J lost 0 bases, with 10 bases between them. The CDR3 has 14 amino acids. In DNA, the CDR3 is TGTGCCAGTAGTTCGAACAGAGTGAACACTGAAGCTTTCTTT. This encodes CASSSNRVNTEAFF.

This clone was seen a few times. The chain employs TRBV28 and TRBJ1-3; D is ambiguous. Germline V gives CDR1 MDHEN, CDR2 SYDVKM. There are 15 residues in the CDR3. The V end was cut by 5 bases, the J end by 0 bases, with 11 bases between. The CDR3: CASSLRRFSGNTIYF. The CDR3 region has the DNA TGTGCCAGCAGTCTAAGGAGGTTCTCTGGAAACACCATATATTTT.